Here is one T cell receptor beta chain with its context. What it binds is unknown. These data originate in a study of T cells after yellow fever vaccination. About the research overall: Each low-cell-number fraction was prepared by means of SMART-Seq v4 Ultra Low Input. Study-wide results and caveats: Most clones from primary vaccination were detected again post-booster (roughly 96% CD4, roughly 90% CD8).

TCRdb re-derived calls from the 5' RACE reads in MiXCR, one entry per CDR3 protein. The sample shows under 550,000 distinct CDR3 sequences, just over 20% of them seen only once. The CDR3 covers 15 residues. V lost 5 bases and J 4 bases, leaving 15 bases between the germline ends. Per the germline V gene, CDR1 is LNHDA and CDR2 is SQIVND (reference sequence). Sequenced material: PBMCs, taken roughly 20 days after the first yellow fever vaccination. The chain has TRBV19 and TRBJ1-5, with unresolved D. The TCR originated in a man aged 18 to 35 who received the YFV17D yellow fever vaccine. The CDR3 DNA is TGTGCCAGTAGTTTTTGGTCGGAGGGAAATCAGCCCCAGCATTTT. It specifies CASSFWSEGNQPQHF.